This T cell receptor (beta chain) was profiled in a study of cytomegalovirus exposure and HLA in healthy donors listed by TCRdb under 2017. Notes on the research overall: In an earlier analysis of 587 of the donors, 250 to 350 Gb of sequence data and approximately 100 million unique TCR beta sequences from about 179 million T cells were reported. Roughly 300 gigabases of sequencing data and approximately 84 million unique TCR sequences were included in an early release covering over 600 HLA-typed donors. Of the roughly 400 genotyped donors, over 80% were placed in the genetic ancestry cluster associated with self-reported Caucasian donors. The study aimed to test whether cataloging public T cell receptors could reveal signatures of past pathogen exposure. The study used immunosequencing to profile the T cell repertoires of under 700 subjects and linked those repertoires to cytomegalovirus serostatus. Along with the roughly 700-subject first cohort, a separate validation cohort of roughly 110 different subjects was used. High-throughput TCR immunosequencing, statistical association of individual TCRs with disease status, and machine learning were combined to predict cytomegalovirus infection status. In a later analysis, previously published TCR beta repertoires from 550 to 700 donors were re-analyzed and high-resolution HLA genotyping was added so that TCR occurrence patterns could be studied. Rather than drawing on any new phenotypic data, the later analysis identified candidate immune exposures from TCR beta sequences and the way those sequences occurred across donors. In an earlier analysis of a few hundred of the donors, high-throughput TCR beta sequencing was used to judge whether each TCR beta V gene segment behaved as functional or pseudogenic. Alongside the repertoire data, information on donor age, sex, ethnicity and CMV serostatus was compiled. A later genetic analysis took genome-wide SNP genotypes for about 55% of the 666 donors and used that subset as a discovery cohort. Every discovery cohort repertoire had been produced on one sequencing platform. Class I and class II HLA loci were covered by the typing at four-digit resolution. The number of typed donors differed by locus: 629-630 for A, B, C, DRB1 and DQB1; 500 to 550 for DQA1; 606 for DPA1; and approximately 450 for DPB1. Four or five DR-DQ haplotypes were handled as single units for association and clustering because linkage in the cohort was strong. On average, roughly 240,000 unique TCR beta nucleotide sequences were sequenced per donor among 300 to 500 genotyped donors of the cohort, with roughly a sixth of those sequences being non-productive. Here is what the overall study found, with its caveats: A total of fewer than 200 TCR beta chains were listed by the study as associated with cytomegalovirus. At a false discovery rate of 0.05, a later analysis linked roughly 17,000 TCR beta sequences to specific HLA alleles. A cluster of highly shared sequence variants was judged likely to be a technical artifact of the sequencing pipeline. Most CMV-associated TCR beta chains appeared to be HLA-restricted in a later analysis, and the HLA associations seemed to be driven largely by CMV exposure. A later analysis reported that several top co-occurrence clusters appeared linked to parvovirus B19, influenza, CMV and Epstein-Barr virus. In vitro tests confirmed that a few of the cytomegalovirus-associated TCR beta chains recognize cytomegalovirus antigens. This cohort had only TCR beta chains sequenced, and the lack of alpha or paired-chain data limited which features could be detected. Correlated functional status among segregating V segments might reflect linkage disequilibrium, but an unknown experimental factor could not be ruled out. When HLA alleles, especially DR and DQ, strongly co-occurred, attributing TCR associations to individual alleles was difficult. Broadly in line with IMGT annotations, most TCR beta V segments showed up in productive rearrangements about 87% or about 30% of the time in an earlier analysis of around 600 of the donors. Compared with equally common non-associated chains, HLA-associated TCR beta chains in a later analysis were more clonally expanded and had lower generation probabilities. It was suggested by the authors that the approach could potentially be generalized to other disease states and immunological phenotypes. Sequencing depth was assumed to be roughly uniform across donors in the presence/absence analyses, though that assumption may not hold. Fewer than 20 rarely observed V segments, including chromosome 9 orphons, were excluded from the earlier analysis of approximately 500 of the donors because counts were too low. In a later genetic analysis, fewer N-insertions in productive TCRs were reported among donors in an Asian-associated ancestry cluster than the roughly 710-donor mean. Most TCR sequences were observed very rarely across donors, whereas some public TCRs were present in many individuals. Because HLA typing was unavailable for some donors at each locus, only the typed subset was used in association tests. A further reported finding was that TCR beta sequences accurately predicted the HLA-A and HLA-B alleles for most subjects in the first cohort. In a later genetic analysis, a missense DCLRE1C variant was associated with V-gene and J-gene trimming of TCR beta chains, and the association was replicated in an independent cohort. Cytomegalovirus status was reported to be diagnosed by the classifier with high specificity and sensitivity in both the original and validation cohorts. In a later analysis, TCR association rates were found to vary across HLA loci, with the most associated TCRs seen for DRB1 alleles and the fewest for HLA-C alleles. CMV serostatus was the only immune exposure information available for the cohort.

Comment on this clone: The antigen it binds to is not known. It has no much larger one-base neighbor in the sample; base qualities were not kept.

Library prep was done by the immunoSEQ multiplex PCR assay. For the multiplex PCR, a mixture combining 60 forward primers for TCR Vbeta segments and 13 reverse primers for TCR Jbeta segments was used. The CDR3 region of rearranged TCR beta genes was amplified from genomic DNA with a multiplex PCR assay. On the Illumina HiSeq System, the amplified TCR beta libraries were sequenced as 87-base-pair reads. Turning to the authors' computational methods: Across the 700 or so repertoires, a later analysis counted 80 million or so unique TCR beta chains, approximately 10 million of which were shared by at least two donors. To remove PCR and sequencing errors, raw reads were error-corrected and collapsed into unique sequences using a nearest-neighbor algorithm that merged closely related sequences. To assign V, D and J gene segments, CDR3 sequences were aligned to IMGT reference sequences. For a sequence to be retained, a match of at least six nucleotides was required to both a V gene segment and a J gene segment. A rearrangement counted as productive if the CDR3 had no stop codons and remained in frame with V and J, and every other rearrangement counted as non-productive. CDR3 was defined according to IMGT convention as the region running from the second conserved V-encoded cysteine to the conserved J-encoded phenylalanine. Sequences without an unambiguous match to a single V gene segment were excluded from the earlier analysis of several hundred of the donors. In an earlier analysis of 587 of the donors, a V segment was called functional when productive rearrangements were above 56.7%, and segregating when the standard deviation between donors exceeded 5%. To diagnose cytomegalovirus status from the catalog of TCR beta chain sequences, a statistical classification framework was built. V and J gene assignment, in a later analysis, came from comparing TCR nucleotide sequences with IMGT/GENE-DB human TR gene sequences. A later analysis assigned CDR3 sequences and most-parsimonious VDJ recombination scenarios with the TCRdist pipeline. In a later analysis, each TCR beta chain was defined by its CDR3 amino acid sequence together with its V-gene family, and reads lacking a unique V-gene family were excluded. In a later analysis, approximately 590 highly shared, low-generation-probability nucleotide sequences were removed to address suspected cross-contamination and a sequencing artifact. In a later analysis, a clonal expansion index was calculated for each public chain from normalized within-repertoire ranks of inferred template counts. Generation probabilities in a later analysis came from a VDJ recombination model fitted to out-of-frame rearrangements, and those results were checked against IGoR. In a later analysis, TCR-TCR, TCR-HLA and TCR-CMV co-occurrence was scored with hypergeometric tests, and a repertoire-size bias correction was applied to TCR pairs. To estimate false discovery rates, a later analysis permuted the HLA or CMV assignments 20 times. In a later analysis, co-occurring TCRs were grouped with DBSCAN, and TCRdist sequence similarity was added when clustering was performed within HLA-allele-positive subsets. For co-occurrence clustering, repertoires with fewer than 30,000 or more than 120,000 public chains were excluded, along with a handful of repertoires with anomalous nucleotide sharing. Held by TCRdb, this immuneACCESS table contains in-frame sequences only and omits some clones. Under half of the omission traces to an unresolved V gene where checked; the cause of the rest is unknown. That table is the source of V, J and clone size, and D and trimming were worked out from the DNA. Present in this sample are about 160,000 clones, less than 85% of which were seen just once. Roughly 1.4% of the sample goes to the ten largest clones.

The cohort was made up of hundreds of healthy bone marrow donors. Cohort members were all nominally healthy when sampled, although unrecorded immune exposures were likely present. The donor tested CMV seronegative and was one of the 352 seronegative cohort members. A peripheral blood sample was provided by each donor, and peripheral blood mononuclear cells were used for TCR beta sequencing. Genomic DNA was extracted from the blood cell samples with the Qiagen DNeasy Blood Extraction Kit. Input material: PBMCs. This clonotype was obtained from a man in his 60s in good health and CMV-seronegative.

The CDR3 protein is CASSNPQGARHEQYF. In nucleotides, the sequence is TGTGCCAGCAGCAACCCCCAGGGGGCCAGACACGAGCAGTACTTC. The rearrangement joined TRBV14 to TRBJ2-7, and TRBD1 aligns with 8 junction nucleotides. From the cysteine through the phenylalanine, the CDR3 covers 15 amino acids. Only the CDR3 region is kept as DNA, spanning 45 bases read in frame from base 1. Here V drops 5 bases and J drops 5 bases, and the junction holds 11 bases not matched to any gene. Reading the germline V gene gives CDR1 SGHDN and CDR2 FVKESK. Extended through the reference TRBV14 and TRBJ2-7 proteins, this CDR3 yields the full variable domain: EAGVTQFPSHSVIEKGQTVTLRCDPISGHDNLYWYRRVMGKEIKFLLHFVKESKQDESGMPNNRFLAERTGGTYSTLKVQPAELEDSGVYFCASSNPQGARHEQYFGPGTRLTVT.